The 21 T cell receptor beta chains in this list originate from one sample, sequenced in a study of T cells in Graves' hyperthyroidism and ophthalmopathy. TCR beta CDR3 sequences were amplified from RNA transcripts. The TCR CDR3 was amplified in a first-round RT-PCR using the HTBI primer set. TCRdb re-derived calls from the multiplex PCR reads in MiXCR, one entry per CDR3 protein. The sample has around 620,000 distinct CDR3 sequences, 13% to 15% seen once. Source material: blood. The receptors originated from a woman aged 18-29 years with Graves' ophthalmopathy.

This clonotype has a count of ten or more. The J gene is TRBJ2-2, the V gene TRBV20-1, with 14 nucleotides matching TRBD2. The trim removed 2 bases at V and 3 bases at J, leaving 8 bases unmatched. Germline V gene lookup returns CDR1 DFQATT and CDR2 SNEGSKA (reference sequence). CDR3 length: 18 residues. The CDR3 reads CSARTGTSGSTDTGELFF. The CDR3 DNA is TGCAGTGCTAGAACCGGGACTAGCGGGAGCACGGACACCGGGGAGCTGTTTTTT.

This clonotype occurred many times. The chain links TRBV27 to TRBJ1-1; D unresolved. The CDR3 sequence is 15 residues long. V shed 1 base and J shed 6 bases, with 15 bases lying between them. CDR1 MNHEY and CDR2 SMNVEV come from the germline V gene (reference sequence). The CDR3 region is CASSLYRGLKPEAFF. The CDR3 region has the DNA TGTGCCAGCAGTTTATATCGGGGTTTGAAACCTGAAGCTTTCTTT.

The rearrangement links TRBV19 to TRBJ1-1, with D possibly matching TRBD1 (5 bases). The CDR3 has 14 amino acids. Between the trimmed V and J ends, which lost 2 bases and 8 bases, there was a span of 15 bases. In germline, CDR1 is LNHDA, CDR2 SQIVND (reference sequence). The CDR3 DNA is TGTGCCAGTAGTATACGCGACAGCCGCGGGGAAGCTTTCTTT. It specifies CASSIRDSRGEAFF.

This clonotype was detected ten times or more. The chain carries TRBV20-1 and TRBJ2-7, with TRBD2 matching over 10 bases. J was trimmed by 5 bases and V by 0 bases; bases with no gene match: 4. This CDR3 has 14 amino acids. Looked up from germline, CDR1 is DFQATT and CDR2 is SNEGSKA (reference sequence). The CDR3 bases are TGCAGTGCTAGAGATGCCAGCGGGAGGGACGAGCAGTACTTC. This sequence encodes CSARDASGRDEQYF.

There are a few counts of this clonotype. The CDR3 loop is CASSFRRHSSYEQYF. CDR3 nucleotides: TGTGCCAGCAGTTTTCGCAGGCATAGCTCCTACGAGCAGTACTTC. J is TRBJ2-7 and V is TRBV28; D gene unclear. Germline V lookup: CDR1 MDHEN, CDR2 SYDVKM. Trimming cost V 3 bases and J 0 bases, with 12 bases left between them. The CDR3 spans 15 residues.

The gene calls are TRBV29-1 and TRBJ2-2; 10 nucleotides agree with TRBD2. After removal of 3 bases from V and 6 bases from J, the junction contained 7 bases not matched to a gene. The CDR3 has 15 amino acids. Germline V gene sequence: CDR1 SQVTM, CDR2 ANQGSEA. Here the CDR3 DNA reads TGCAGCGTTGATCTAGCGGGAGTGGGCCCCGGGGAGCTGTTTTTT. It yields the protein CSVDLAGVGPGELFF.

This clonotype was observed at least ten times. The J gene is TRBJ2-2, the V gene TRBV20-1; 7 bases line up with TRBD2. The J segment lost 4 bases and the V segment lost 3 bases, leaving 11 bases of the junction unmatched. The CDR3 contains 16 residues. CDR1 is DFQATT and CDR2 is SNEGSKA in the germline V gene (reference sequence). The chain's CDR3 is CSASLGGRSRTGELFF. The DNA of the CDR3 is TGCAGTGCTAGCTTGGGCGGGAGAAGCCGCACCGGGGAGCTGTTTTTT.

This clonotype was seen many times. V gene TRBV6-6 combines with J gene TRBJ2-3; possible D gene TRBD2, 5 bases. The V gene lost 0 bases and the J gene lost 0 bases, with 7 bases spanning the gap. The germline CDR1 and CDR2 sequences are MNHNY and SVGAGI (reference sequence). The CDR3 loop spans 15 amino acids. The CDR3 is CASSYSEVSTDTQYF. CDR3 nucleotide sequence: TGTGCCAGCAGTTACTCGGAGGTTAGCACAGATACGCAGTATTTT.

This clonotype was detected a few times. This chain connects TRBV9 to TRBJ2-1, with no clear D. Germline CDR1 is SGDLS and CDR2 is YYNGEE. The CDR3 length is 14 residues. Trimming removed 1 base at V and 8 bases at J, with 13 bases between. CDR3 nucleotide sequence: TGTGCCAGCAGCGTAAATATGGGTCGGGATGAGCAGTTCTTC. Translated: CASSVNMGRDEQFF.

This clonotype has ten or more counts. The chain is built from TRBV20-1 and TRBJ2-7; possibly TRBD2 for D (5 bases). CDR1 and CDR2 from the germline V gene are DFQATT and SNEGSKA (reference sequence). V dropped 0 bases and J dropped 0 bases, with 15 bases sitting between them. This CDR3 is built from 16 residues. Here the CDR3 reads CSARDPSGISSYEQYF. The CDR3 DNA is TGCAGTGCTAGAGACCCATCCGGGATCAGCTCCTACGAGCAGTACTTC.

Many counts were recorded for this clonotype. The J gene is TRBJ1-2, the V gene TRBV7-2; TRBD1 might be the D (6 bases). CDR1 is SGHTA and CDR2 is FQGNSA in the germline V gene. The CDR3 spans 13 residues. V was clipped by 4 bases and J by 3 bases, with 9 bases between them. The CDR3 here is CASSSRGDYGYTF. Here the CDR3 DNA reads TGTGCCAGCAGCTCCAGGGGAGACTATGGCTACACCTTC. Full variable domain (outside the CDR3, taken from reference TRBV7-2 and TRBJ1-2): GAGVSQSPSNKVTEKGKDVELRCDPISGHTALYWYRQSLGQGLEFLIYFQGNSAPDKSGLPSDRFSAERTGGSVSTLTIQRTQQEDSAVYLCASSSRGDYGYTFGSGTRLTVV.

J is TRBJ2-1 and V is TRBV20-1; 15 bases are shared with TRBD2. This CDR3 has 18 residues. Germline loops: CDR1 DFQATT, CDR2 SNEGSKA (reference sequence). J lost 4 bases, V lost 5 bases, and 12 bases had no gene match. This CDR3 reads CSAGRGLAGGSGYNEQFF. The CDR3 DNA sequence: TGCAGTGCTGGTCGGGGACTAGCGGGAGGCTCGGGTTACAATGAGCAGTTCTTC.

As to this clonotype: Possible read error: a much larger clone is one base away. The rearrangement links TRBV20-1 to TRBJ1-5, with D hard to call. The CDR3 spans 12 residues. Germline loops: CDR1 DFQATT, CDR2 SNEGSKA (reference sequence). As DNA, the CDR3 is TGCAGTGCTAGAGACGGAAATCAGCCCCAGCGTTTT. It codes for CSARDGNQPQRF.

In its sample, this clonotype was seen many times. This chain uses TRBV7-9 with TRBJ2-1; TRBD2 is a possible D gene (5 bases). Trimming pared 1 base from V and 7 bases from J, leaving 11 bases between. Germline loops: CDR1 SEHNR, CDR2 FQNEAQ (reference sequence). The CDR3 has 14 amino acids. The CDR3, as DNA: TGTGCCAGCAGCTTAGGCTCAACGGGGAATGAGCAGTTCTTC. The encoded protein is CASSLGSTGNEQFF.

This clonotype was detected ten times or more. V and J are TRBV3-1 and TRBJ1-1; TRBD1 matches 9 bases. The CDR3 is 17 amino acids. CDR1 is LGHDT and CDR2 is YNNKEL in the germline V gene (reference sequence). Unmatched junction bases numbered 12, after V lost 2 bases and J lost 5 bases. CDR3 region: CASSQLDRGVRGTEAFF. In DNA, the CDR3 is TGTGCCAGCAGCCAACTGGACAGGGGCGTTCGGGGGACTGAAGCTTTCTTT.

This clonotype has only a few counts. The chain employs TRBV19 and TRBJ2-7, with 8 positions matching TRBD2. The germline gives CDR1 LNHDA, CDR2 SQIVND (reference sequence). Trimming at V came to 2 bases and at J to 6 bases, leaving 12 bases not matched to a gene. CDR3 length: 16 amino acids. CDR3 sequence (DNA): TGTGCCAGTAGTATAATCACTAGCGGACTGGTGCGCGAGCAGTACTTC. It codes for CASSIITSGLVREQYF.

The V call is TRBV7-3, the J call TRBJ2-3; the match to TRBD1 covers 11 bases. CDR1 and CDR2 from the germline V gene are SGHTA and FQGTGA. With V trimmed by 8 bases and J by 4 bases, 11 bases remained unmatched. This CDR3 spans 16 amino acids. CDR3 sequence reads: CASASGTGGVSDTQYF. CDR3 nucleotide sequence: TGTGCCAGCGCTTCGGGGACAGGGGGAGTCTCAGATACGCAGTATTTT. Looking up the rest from reference TRBV7-3 and TRBJ2-3 gives the full variable domain: GAGVSQTPSNKVTEKGKYVELRCDPISGHTALYWYRQSLGQGPEFLIYFQGTGAADDSGLPNDRFFAVRPEGSVSTLKIQRTERGDSAVYLCASASGTGGVSDTQYFGPGTRLTVL.

This clonotype was found a few times. The chain recombines TRBV25-1 with TRBJ2-1; D possibly corresponds to TRBD2 (6 bases). CDR3 length: 16 amino acids. Germline loops: CDR1 MGHDK, CDR2 SYGVNS. With 6 bases removed from V and 0 bases from J, the gap between germline ends came to 15 bases. In nucleotides, the CDR3 is TGTGCCAGCAGGGCACTTCGGGAGTCCTCCTACAATGAGCAGTTCTTC. Translation gives CASRALRESSYNEQFF.

This clonotype was detected only a few times. V and J are TRBV4-3 and TRBJ1-1; TRBD1 matches 7 bases. The CDR3 is 14 amino acids. The V gene end was trimmed by 5 bases and the J gene end by 5 bases; junction bases not matched to a gene: 8. The germline CDR1 and CDR2 sequences are LGHNA and YSLEER. As DNA, the CDR3 is TGCGCCAGCAGCTCCCGACAGGGTGCGACTGAAGCTTTCTTT. It encodes CASSSRQGATEAFF.

This clonotype was detected many times. V gene TRBV6-1 combines with J gene TRBJ2-7; 8 bases map to TRBD1. Germline assignment: CDR1 MNHNS and CDR2 SASEGT. This CDR3 region has 13 residues. With 3 bases clipped from V and 8 bases from J, the junction kept 6 bases outside the gene matches. CDR3 protein: CASSEVDREQQYF. The CDR3 region has the DNA TGTGCCAGCAGTGAGGTGGACAGGGAACAGCAGTACTTC.

The chain joins TRBV12-3 or TRBV12-4 to TRBJ2-1; the D call may be TRBD1 or TRBD2 (6 bases each). The CDR3 has 14 amino acids. Trimming stripped 1 base from V and 6 bases from J, with 10 bases between. In nucleotides, the CDR3 is TGTGCCAGCAGTTTAGTTGAGGGGGGCAATGAGCAGTTCTTC. Translation gives CASSLVEGGNEQFF.